The present entry profiles one TCR beta chain with its context. The specificity of this receptor is unknown. Base qualities are not provided; no much larger clone lies one nucleotide away. The data derive from a study of cytomegalovirus exposure and HLA in healthy donors (dated by TCRdb to the late 2010s). In terms of the full investigation: An earlier analysis of more than 550 of the donors reported 250 to 350 Gb of sequence data and some 110 million unique TCR beta sequences obtained from about 170 million T cells. An early release that covered about 600 HLA-typed donors contained approximately 300 gigabases of sequencing data and about 93 million unique TCR sequences. To decide whether each TCR beta V gene segment behaved as functional or pseudogenic, an earlier analysis of 587 of the donors relied on high-throughput TCR beta sequencing. In a later genetic analysis, genome-wide SNP genotypes for about 60% of the 666 donors were used, and that subset was treated as a discovery cohort. To predict cytomegalovirus infection status, the study combined high-throughput TCR immunosequencing, statistical association of individual TCRs with disease status, and machine learning. A later analysis re-examined previously published TCR beta repertoires from around 670 donors and added high-resolution HLA genotyping to investigate patterns of TCR occurrence. Class I and class II HLA loci were covered by the typing at four-digit resolution. Several DR-DQ haplotypes were treated as single units for association and clustering because of strong linkage in the cohort. Typing coverage varied by locus: about 620-630 donors for A, B, C, DRB1 and DQB1; roughly 520 for DQA1; nearly 610 for DPA1; approximately 490 for DPB1. Every discovery cohort repertoire had been produced on one sequencing platform. Rather than using new phenotypic data, the later analysis identified candidate immune exposures from TCR beta sequences and from how often those sequences occurred across donors. Among the roughly 400 genotyped donors, approximately 82% belonged to the genetic ancestry cluster associated with self-reported Caucasian donors. Donor age, sex, ethnicity and CMV serostatus were compiled alongside the repertoire data. The study aimed to test whether cataloging public T cell receptors could reveal signatures of past pathogen exposure. A separate validation cohort of roughly 110 different subjects was used in addition to the approximately 700-subject first cohort. Using immunosequencing, the study profiled T cell repertoires from 500 to 800 subjects and related those repertoires to cytomegalovirus serostatus. On average, roughly 240,000 unique TCR beta nucleotide sequences were sequenced per donor among fewer than 500 genotyped donors of the cohort, with approximately 18% of those sequences being non-productive. Beyond this particular receptor, the publication reports: Assigning TCR associations to individual alleles was difficult when HLA alleles, especially DR and DQ, strongly co-occurred. Linkage disequilibrium might explain the correlated functional status among segregating V segments, but an unknown experimental factor could not be excluded. Because the 87-base-pair reads could not distinguish some IMGT-functional V segments, including TRBV6-2 and TRBV6-3, those segments were excluded. Because counts were too low, seventeen rarely observed V segments, including chromosome 9 orphons, were excluded from the earlier analysis of about 500 of the donors. The study gave a list of 150 to 200 TCR beta chains associated with cytomegalovirus. Compared with the roughly 600-donor mean, donors in an Asian-associated ancestry cluster had fewer N-insertions in productive TCRs, according to a later genetic analysis. Compared with equally common non-associated chains, HLA-associated TCR beta chains in a later analysis were more clonally expanded and had lower generation probabilities. In a later analysis, TCR association rates were found to vary across HLA loci, with the most associated TCRs seen for DRB1 alleles and the fewest for HLA-C alleles. Because HLA typing was unavailable for some donors at each locus, only the typed subset was used in association tests. At a false discovery rate of 0.05, a later analysis linked under 20,000 TCR beta sequences to specific HLA alleles. An association between a missense DCLRE1C variant and V-gene and J-gene trimming of TCR beta chains was found in a later genetic analysis and replicated in an independent cohort. The only immune exposure information available for the cohort was CMV serostatus. In a later analysis, several top co-occurrence clusters were reported to appear linked to parvovirus B19, influenza, CMV and Epstein-Barr virus. Most TCR sequences were observed very rarely across donors, whereas some public TCRs were present in many individuals. Sequencing depth was assumed to be roughly uniform across donors in the presence/absence analyses, though that assumption may not hold. A group of highly shared sequence variants was considered likely to be a technical artifact of the sequencing pipeline. According to the authors, the approach could potentially be generalized to other disease states and immunological phenotypes. In an earlier analysis of over 550 of the donors, most TCR beta V segments were observed in productive rearrangements about 87% or about 30% of the time, broadly matching IMGT annotations. According to a later analysis, most CMV-associated TCR beta chains appeared to be HLA-restricted, and the HLA associations seemed to be driven largely by CMV exposure. A further reported finding was that TCR beta sequences accurately predicted the HLA-A and HLA-B alleles for most subjects in the first cohort. Three of the identified cytomegalovirus-associated TCR beta chains were confirmed in vitro to be specific for cytomegalovirus antigens. This cohort had only TCR beta chains sequenced, and the lack of alpha or paired-chain data limited which features could be detected. The classifier was reported to diagnose cytomegalovirus status with high specificity and sensitivity in both the original cohort and the validation cohort.

The cohort consisted of 600 to 750 healthy bone marrow donors. All cohort members were sampled while nominally healthy, although unrecorded immune exposures were likely present. The donor was CMV seronegative and was included in the group of several hundred seronegative cohort members. Every donor gave a peripheral blood sample, and the peripheral blood mononuclear cells from that sample were used for TCR beta sequencing. The Qiagen DNeasy Blood Extraction Kit was used to extract genomic DNA from the blood cell samples. The library was prepared using the immunoSEQ multiplex PCR assay. A mixture of 60 forward primers for TCR Vbeta segments and 13 reverse primers for TCR Jbeta segments was used in the multiplex PCR. The CDR3 region of rearranged TCR beta genes was amplified from genomic DNA by a multiplex PCR assay. Amplified TCR beta libraries were sequenced as 87-base-pair reads on the Illumina HiSeq System. Concerning the study's data processing: A later analysis counted approximately 74 million unique TCR beta chains across the approximately 700 repertoires, and some 11 million of these chains were shared by at least two donors. Raw reads were error-corrected and collapsed into unique sequences with a nearest-neighbor algorithm that merged closely related sequences to remove PCR and sequencing errors. V, D and J gene segments were assigned by aligning CDR3 sequences to IMGT reference sequences. For a sequence to be retained, at least a six-nucleotide match to both a V gene segment and a J gene segment was required. A rearrangement counted as productive if the CDR3 had no stop codons and remained in frame with V and J, and every other rearrangement counted as non-productive. Following IMGT convention, CDR3 was defined as the stretch from the second conserved V-encoded cysteine to the conserved J-encoded phenylalanine. The earlier analysis of fewer than 700 of the donors excluded sequences that lacked an unambiguous match to a single V gene segment. In an earlier analysis of about 590 of the donors, a V segment was called functional when productive rearrangements were above 56.7%, and segregating when the standard deviation between donors exceeded 5%. A statistical classification framework was built for diagnosing cytomegalovirus status from the catalog of TCR beta chain sequences. In a later analysis, TCR nucleotide sequences were compared against IMGT/GENE-DB human TR gene sequences so that V and J genes could be assigned. A later analysis assigned CDR3 sequences and most-parsimonious VDJ recombination scenarios with the TCRdist pipeline. In a later analysis, every TCR beta chain was defined by the combination of its CDR3 amino acid sequence and its V-gene family, and reads without a unique V-gene family were dropped. A later analysis removed 500 to 600 highly shared, low-generation-probability nucleotide sequences to deal with suspected cross-contamination and a sequencing artifact. A later analysis calculated a clonal expansion index for each public chain from normalized within-repertoire ranks of inferred template counts. A later analysis computed generation probabilities with a VDJ recombination model fitted to out-of-frame rearrangements, and checked the results against IGoR. A later analysis scored TCR-TCR, TCR-HLA and TCR-CMV co-occurrence with hypergeometric tests, applying a repertoire-size bias correction to TCR pairs. A later analysis estimated false discovery rates by permuting HLA or CMV assignments 20 times. In a later analysis, co-occurring TCRs were grouped using DBSCAN, and TCRdist sequence similarity was added for clustering within HLA-allele-positive subsets. For co-occurrence clustering, repertoires with fewer than 30,000 or more than 120,000 public chains were excluded, along with about five repertoires with anomalous nucleotide sharing. In its TCRdb copy, this immuneACCESS table keeps in-frame sequences only and misses some clones. Where compared with another copy, unresolved V genes explain less than half of these, and the others have no known cause. The V and J calls and clone size come from that table; D and trimming were worked out from the DNA. In all, the sample holds about 72,000 clones, and roughly four fifths of those were seen once. The ten largest clonotypes hold 1.9% of the sample.

From its cysteine to its phenylalanine, the CDR3 spans 15 amino acids. CDR3 DNA only is kept here, 45 bases in frame from base 1. Trimming accounts for 5 bases at V and 9 bases at J, while the number of junction bases matched to no gene is 10. In the germline V gene (reference sequence), CDR1 corresponds to MNHEY and CDR2 to SMNVEV. Sequenced material: PBMCs. The TCR was taken from a man younger than 35 in good health and CMV-seronegative. The chain is made from TRBV27 and TRBJ1-6, with 7 middle bases fitting TRBD1. The CDR3: CASSTDRTSGSPLHF. The DNA sequence is as follows: TGTGCCAGCAGTACGGACAGGACCTCGGGTTCACCCCTCCACTTT.